These 14 T cell receptor beta chains were all obtained from the same sample, sequenced in a study of blood T cells in healthy people across ages. Primed by a sample-barcoded 5' primer and a J-beta primer mix, a second PCR proceeded for about 6 to 11 cycles. In TCRdb, the 5' RACE reads were re-called with MiXCR into one record per CDR3 protein. The sample yields hundreds of thousands of distinct CDR3 sequences, 25% to 30% seen once. Sequences were obtained from blood. The origin of the receptors is a woman aged 80 or older in good health.

As for this clonotype: This clone may be a read error of a much larger clone one base away. This chain uses TRBV2 with TRBJ2-5, with a weak D call TRBD1 (6 bases). The V end lost 6 bases, the J end lost 13 bases, and 24 bases lay between the germline ends. The length of the CDR3 is 14 residues. CDR1 and CDR2 from the germline V gene are SNHLY and FYNNEI. CDR3 loop: CASRVGGTGFERYF. The CDR3 nucleotides read TGTGCCAGCAGGGTTGGGGGCACCGGTTTCGAGCGGTACTTC.

Concerning this clonotype itself: A much larger clone is a single base away; this may be a read error. The chain employs TRBV10-3 and TRBJ2-7; 14 positions match TRBD2. After removal of 2 bases from V and 6 bases from J, the junction contained 6 bases not matched to a gene. This CDR3 is built from 16 residues. CDR1 is ENHRY, CDR2 SYGVKD, per germline. CDR3 protein: CAISEGLAGGPGEQYF. CDR3 coding DNA: TGTGCCATCAGTGAGGGACTAGCGGGGGGACCGGGCGAGCAGTACTTC.

Worth noting for this clonotype: This sequence may be a read error, since a much larger clone differs from it by one base. As the CDR3 is not closed by the conserved phenylalanine or tryptophan, this likely results from a read error. The J gene is TRBJ1-1, the V gene TRBV10-3; D possibly corresponds to TRBD1 (5 bases). V gave up 7 bases and J gave up 4 bases, with 16 bases separating them. Germline CDR1 is ENHRY and CDR2 is SYGVKD. This CDR3 has 14 amino acids. The DNA of the CDR3 is TGTGCCATCAAGGCGACCAGGGACGGCACTGAAGCTTTCTGT. Translated: CAIKATRDGTEAFC.

This clonotype was counted a few times. The chain employs TRBV29-1 and TRBJ1-1, with a weak D call TRBD1 (5 bases). Trimming stripped 5 bases from V and 4 bases from J, with 14 bases between. This CDR3 region has 13 residues. The germline V gene has CDR1 SQVTM and CDR2 ANQGSEA. The DNA for the CDR3 is TGCAGCGTTAACAGGCTAGGAAGCACTGAAGCTTTCTTT. Translated: CSVNRLGSTEAFF.

This chain links TRBV20-1 with TRBJ1-6, with D perhaps TRBD1 (6 bases). V was clipped by 0 bases and J by 7 bases, with 13 bases between them. The CDR3 runs to 15 residues. Germline CDR1 reads DFQATT; CDR2 reads SNEGSKA (reference sequence). CDR3 in DNA: TGCAGTGCTAGAGAGAGGACAGCTCCAAATTCACCCCTCCACTTT. It codes for CSARERTAPNSPLHF.

In regard to this clonotype: The junction does not match germline at one end; this may be a read error. The V and J genes are TRBV3-1 and TRBJ2-5; D not certain. The germline CDR1 and CDR2 sequences are LGHDT and YNNKEL (reference sequence). The CDR3 length is 12 residues. Here the CDR3 DNA reads TGTGCCGGCAGCCTAGTTAGGGAGACCCAGTACTTC. Its translation: CAGSLVRETQYF.

As for this clonotype: A single base separates this from a much larger clone, so it may be a read error. This chain uses TRBV9 with TRBJ1-1; tentative D call: TRBD1 (5 bases). The V gene's germline CDR1 is SGDLS and CDR2 YYNGEE. The CDR3 sequence is 14 residues long. In DNA, the CDR3 is TGTGCCGGCAGCGTTCATCACGGGGGCACTGAAGCTTTCTTT. Protein: CAGSVHHGGTEAFF.

Remarks on this clonotype: A read error may be the cause here, since a much bigger clone is one base away. This rearrangement joins TRBV9 to TRBJ2-1; D possibly corresponds to TRBD2 (5 bases). CDR3 length: 14 amino acids. V was clipped by 4 bases and J by 8 bases, with 16 bases between them. CDR1 and CDR2 (germline): SGDLS, YYNGEE. CDR3 sequence: CASSLGLPRYEQFF. The CDR3, as DNA: TGTGCCAGCAGCCTCGGACTCCCGAGGTATGAGCAGTTCTTC.

This clonotype was detected ten times or more. The V gene is TRBV6-2 or TRBV6-3, the J gene TRBJ2-4; a possible D gene is TRBD2 (5 bases). V shed 2 bases and J shed 6 bases, with 11 bases lying between them. The CDR3 is 14 residues long. CDR1 and CDR2 (germline): MNHEY, SVGEGT. CDR3 in amino acids: CASSYGGLGNIQYF. In nucleotides, the CDR3 is TGTGCCAGCAGTTACGGCGGGCTGGGAAACATTCAGTACTTC.

This clonotype was recorded once. It may be a read error: a sequence one base away is much more abundant. The DNA is left out, because the CDR3 cannot be placed on it with certainty; the CDR3 is given as TCRdb lists it. The V and J genes are TRBV2 and TRBJ1-6. The germline V gene has CDR1 SNHLY and CDR2 FYNNEI. Termini included, the CDR3 measures 15 amino acids. CDR3 sequence: CASVGQGTYNSPPHF.

In the case of this clonotype: A much larger clone sits a single nucleotide away, making a read error possible. The V and J genes are TRBV3-1 and TRBJ2-5, with D perhaps TRBD1 (6 bases). This CDR3 region has 13 residues. Germline CDR1 LGHDT, CDR2 YNNKEL (reference sequence). V lost 4 bases, J lost 11 bases, and 17 bases lay in between. CDR3 in amino acids: CASSLPTGNEQYF. The DNA for the CDR3 is TGTGCCAGCAGCCTCCCTACAGGGAATGAGCAGTACTTC.

In the case of this clonotype: A read error may explain this, as a much larger clone is one base away. This CDR3 fails to terminate in the conserved phenylalanine or tryptophan, so it likely reflects a read error. The CDR3 DNA reads TGCAGCGTTGAAGAGGGGACAGCAAATGAAAAACTGTTTTTG. Translating it yields CSVEEGTANEKLFL. This chain joins TRBV29-1 and TRBJ1-4; 7 bases fit TRBD1. The J segment lost 5 bases and the V segment lost 0 bases, leaving 3 bases of the junction unmatched. The CDR3 loop spans 14 amino acids. The V gene's germline CDR1 is SQVTM and CDR2 ANQGSEA.

This clonotype was recorded many times. This chain joins TRBV6-5 and TRBJ2-3; 10 bases are a match to TRBD1. J gave up 5 bases and V 6 bases, and 5 bases lay outside the gene matches. This CDR3 has 14 residues. The V gene's germline CDR1 is MNHEY and CDR2 SVGAGI. In DNA, the CDR3 is TGTGCCAGCAGCTCCGGACAGGGGGTAGATACGCAGTATTTT. Residues: CASSSGQGVDTQYF.

This clonotype was seen repeatedly, ten times or more. This chain links TRBV7-3 with TRBJ2-1, with 7 bases aligning to TRBD2. CDR3 size: 17 residues. The ends lost 0 bases at V and 0 bases at J; junction bases unmatched: 5. CDR1 and CDR2 (germline): SGHTA, FQGTGA. The CDR3 DNA reads as TGTGCCAGCAGCTTAACGGCTAGCGGCAGCTCCTACAATGAGCAGTTCTTC. Its protein product is CASSLTASGSSYNEQFF.